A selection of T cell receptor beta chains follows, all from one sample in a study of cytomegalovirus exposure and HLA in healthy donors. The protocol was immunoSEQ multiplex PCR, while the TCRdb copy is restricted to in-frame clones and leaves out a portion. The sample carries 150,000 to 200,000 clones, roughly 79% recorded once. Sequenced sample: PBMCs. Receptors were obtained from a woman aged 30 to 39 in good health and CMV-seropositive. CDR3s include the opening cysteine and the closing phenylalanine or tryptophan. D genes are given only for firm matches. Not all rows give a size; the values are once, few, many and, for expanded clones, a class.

CASSYSTGVYEQYF	TGTGCCAGCAGTTACTCGACAGGGGTCTACGAGCAGTACTTC	TRBV6-6	TRBJ2-7	-	TRBD1
CASSDPGEVSGNTIYF	TGTGCCAGCAGTGACCCCGGTGAGGTCTCTGGAAACACCATATATTTT	TRBV6-1	TRBJ1-3	-	-
CASSRGTGGLSGNTIYF	TGCGCCAGCAGCCGCGGGACAGGGGGTCTCTCTGGAAACACCATATATTTT	TRBV4-3	TRBJ1-3	-	TRBD1
CASSLGRWTGNQPQHF	TGTGCCAGCAGCTTAGGTAGATGGACAGGCAATCAGCCCCAGCATTTT	TRBV7-6	TRBJ1-5	medium-sized	-
CASSRDGYTF	TGTGCCAGCTCGCGCGATGGCTACACCTTC	TRBV18	TRBJ1-2	-	-
CASLSGKRSTDTQYF	TGTGCCAGCCTTAGCGGGAAAAGGAGCACAGATACGCAGTATTTT	TRBV2	TRBJ2-3	-	TRBD2
CASQPGQGDKNIQYF	TGTGCCAGTCAACCGGGACAGGGGGACAAAAACATTCAGTACTTC	TRBV19	TRBJ2-4	-	TRBD1
CASSLVGGRRHEQYF	TGTGCCAGCAGCTTAGTCGGGGGTCGGAGGCACGAGCAGTACTTC	TRBV7-9	TRBJ2-7	-	-
CASSPRGGNYGYTF	TGTGCCAGCAGCCCCCGCGGGGGAAACTATGGCTACACCTTC	TRBV9	TRBJ1-2	-	-
CASSSPRGRGRNEQFF	TGTGCCAGTAGTTCCCCCCGGGGCAGGGGTAGGAATGAGCAGTTCTTC	TRBV19	TRBJ2-1	-	-
CASSTGQYNEKLFF	TGTGCCAGCAGTACCGGACAGTATAATGAAAAACTGTTTTTT	TRBV28	TRBJ1-4	-	-
CASIPTSGRLANTGELFF	TGTGCCAGCATCCCCACTAGCGGGAGGCTCGCGAACACCGGGGAGCTGTTTTTT	TRBV5-5	TRBJ2-2	-	TRBD2
CASRFSGGATDTQYF	TGTGCCAGCAGATTTAGCGGGGGGGCTACAGATACGCAGTATTTT	TRBV25-1	TRBJ2-3	-	TRBD2
CASSPTGQDYGYTF	TGTGCCAGCTCACCAACGGGACAGGACTATGGCTACACCTTC	TRBV18	TRBJ1-2	-	TRBD1
CASNRGPGQVRNQPQHF	TGTGCCAGCAATAGGGGGCCGGGACAGGTTCGAAATCAGCCCCAGCATTTT	TRBV6-4	TRBJ1-5	-	TRBD1
CASSLQGAGDTEAFF	TGCGCCAGCAGCTTGCAGGGGGCCGGGGACACTGAAGCTTTCTTT	TRBV5-1	TRBJ1-1	-	TRBD1
CASSLADRGQTEAFF	TGTGCCAGCAGCTTGGCAGACAGGGGGCAGACTGAAGCTTTCTTT	TRBV5-4	TRBJ1-1	-	TRBD1
CASSLAEERQNTEAFF	TGTGCCAGCAGCTTAGCGGAGGAGAGACAGAACACTGAAGCTTTCTTT	TRBV7-8	TRBJ1-1	-	-
CASSRRGQTTWSKNIQYF	TGTGCCAGCAGCCGGCGGGGGCAGACCACCTGGTCGAAAAACATTCAGTACTTC	TRBV5-6	TRBJ2-4	-	-
CASSPMDRGVANYGYTF	TGTGCCAGTAGTCCCATGGACAGGGGGGTAGCTAACTATGGCTACACCTTC	TRBV19	TRBJ1-2	-	TRBD1